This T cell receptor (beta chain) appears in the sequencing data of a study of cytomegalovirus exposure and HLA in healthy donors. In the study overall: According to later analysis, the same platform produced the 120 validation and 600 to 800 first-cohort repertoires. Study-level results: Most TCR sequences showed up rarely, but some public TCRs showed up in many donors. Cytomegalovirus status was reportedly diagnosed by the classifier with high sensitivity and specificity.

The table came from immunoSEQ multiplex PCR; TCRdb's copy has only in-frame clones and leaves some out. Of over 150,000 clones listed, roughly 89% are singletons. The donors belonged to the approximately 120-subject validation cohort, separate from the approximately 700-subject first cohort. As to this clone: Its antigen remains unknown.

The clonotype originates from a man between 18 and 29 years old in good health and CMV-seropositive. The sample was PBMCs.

CDR3 in DNA: TGTGCCAGCAGCTTAGCGCGGGAATGGGGGACAGATACGCAGTATTTT. Its translation is CASSLAREWGTDTQYF. The J gene is TRBJ2-3, the V gene TRBV7-9; TRBD2 might be the D (6 bases). V was pared by 0 bases and J by 3 bases, with 13 bases between. This CDR3 has 16 amino acids. The germline gives CDR1 SEHNR, CDR2 FQNEAQ (reference sequence).